Here is one T cell receptor (beta chain) with its context. This sample stems from a study of molecular identifiers for immune sequencing clone quantification. TCRdb passed the PCR reads through MiXCR, listing each CDR3 protein once. Here the sample spans thousands of distinct CDR3 sequences, 30% to 40% being singletons. Germline V gives CDR1 MNHEY, CDR2 SMNVEV (reference sequence). The CDR3 is made up of 14 amino acids. Trimming shortened V by 5 bases and J by 8 bases, and 15 bases separated the two germline ends. V usage is TRBV27 and J usage is TRBJ1-4; D is unclear. This clonotype was sampled from a human donor in good health. Some libraries in this study had Jurkat cell RNA spiked in. The sequenced sample was naive CD8+ T cells from blood, with Jurkat cell RNA spiked in. The subset: FACS-sorted CD8+CD4-CCR7+CD45RA+ naive T cells. In DNA form, the CDR3 reads TGTGCCAGCAGTAATTCAGAAGGAGGGGAAAAACTGTTTTTT. This gives the protein CASSNSEGGEKLFF.